These T cell receptor beta chains were read from a single sample in a study of blood T cell repertoires in COVID-19. Sequenced by immunoSEQ multiplex PCR; TCRdb stores in-frame clones only, minus some. The sample shows more than 200,000 clones, roughly 90% of them seen only once. The sequenced sample was peripheral blood. The source of these receptors is a man between 65 and 85 years old with acute or convalescent COVID-19. The CDR3 runs from the conserved cysteine through the conserved F or W. Fields, in order: J gene, D gene, V gene, clone size, CDR3 DNA, CDR3 protein. A D gene is named only where the DNA matches it firmly. Clone size is not always given. Where it is, it says once, few, many or a class for expanded clones.

TRBJ2-1,-,TRBV5-4,-,TGTGCCAGCAGGCAGGGTGGGGGGAGCTCCTACAATGAGCAGTTCTTC,CASRQGGGSSYNEQFF
TRBJ2-3,TRBD1,TRBV18,-,TGTGCCAGCTCAGGACCGGGACAGGGGGCGACAGATACGCAGTATTTT,CASSGPGQGATDTQYF
TRBJ2-7,-,TRBV11-2,-,TGTGCCAGCAGCGGAATTGTACAGGGACACTACGAGCAGTACTTC,CASSGIVQGHYEQYF
TRBJ2-1,TRBD1,TRBV25-1,-,TGTGCCAGCAGTCCGGGACAGGGAACCTACAATGAGCAGTTCTTC,CASSPGQGTYNEQFF
TRBJ1-2,-,TRBV6-4,-,TGTGCCAGCAGCCTCTTTCGGGACTATGGCTACACCTTC,CASSLFRDYGYTF
TRBJ2-5,TRBD2,TRBV9,-,TGTGCCAGCAGCGTAGATGCTAGCGGGTACCAAGAGACCCAGTACTTC,CASSVDASGYQETQYF
TRBJ1-6,-,TRBV30,once,TGTGCCTGGACAGGGCTGACCTATAATTCACCCCTCCACTTT,CAWTGLTYNSPLHF
TRBJ1-5,TRBD1,TRBV3-1/TRBV3-2,-,TGTGCCAGCAGCCAGTCCGGACAGGGGGAGTCCCAGCATTTT,CASSQSGQGESQHF
TRBJ2-2,-,TRBV7-9,-,TGTGCCAGCAGCCCAAACCCCCAGGGGTTCTCCGGGGAGCTGTTTTTT,CASSPNPQGFSGELFF
TRBJ1-5,-,TRBV19,once,TGTGCCAGTAGTAGCGGGGGTGCTCAGCCCCAGCATTTT,CASSSGGAQPQHF
TRBJ2-5,-,TRBV27,-,TGTGCCAGCGGCAGGCGATTACAAGAGACCCAGTACTTC,CASGRRLQETQYF
TRBJ2-7,-,TRBV7-9,-,TGTGCCAGCAGCCCGGGGGAGTTGAACGAGCAGTACTTC,CASSPGELNEQYF
TRBJ2-5,TRBD2,TRBV3-1/TRBV3-2,-,TGTGCCAGCAGCCATGGAAAGACTAGCGGGAGTAGAGAGACCCAGTACTTC,CASSHGKTSGSRETQYF
TRBJ2-3,-,TRBV2,-,TGTGCCAGCAGTGATGGTTCGTGGGAGGCGAGGACAGATACGCAGTATTTT,CASSDGSWEARTDTQYF
TRBJ2-7,TRBD1,TRBV19,-,TGTGCCAGTAGTGACGGACAGGGCGGACTCTACGAGCAGTACTTC,CASSDGQGGLYEQYF
TRBJ1-2,-,TRBV29-1,-,TGCAGCGTTACCGGGACAATCTATGGCTACACCTTC,CSVTGTIYGYTF
TRBJ2-1,-,TRBV7-3,-,TGTGCCAGCAGCCCAGGGGGGACGGGAGAGTTAAATGAGCAGTTCTTC,CASSPGGTGELNEQFF